One sample yielded the 22 T cell receptor beta chains listed below, sequenced in a study of CD8 T cells in ankylosing spondylitis. TCRdb re-called the 5' RACE reads through MiXCR, storing one row per CDR3 protein. The profile shows some 220,000 distinct CDR3 sequences, about 11% of them singletons. The sample consisted of blood, either unsorted or a sorted T cell fraction (not recorded which). These receptors all come from a male donor with ankylosing spondylitis or in good health (not recorded which).

With respect to this clonotype: This may come from a read error, since a much larger clone is one base off. V and J are TRBV20-1 and TRBJ2-3, with TRBD1 matching over 10 bases. Germline V CDR1 and CDR2: DFQATT, SNEGSKA (reference sequence). This CDR3 has 14 residues. V dropped 6 bases and J dropped 1; count of bases not matched to a gene: 4. CDR3 in amino acids: CSAPGTGGTDTQYF. Here the CDR3 DNA reads TGCAGTGCACCCGGGACAGGGGGCACAGATACGCAGTATTTT.

There are many counts of this clonotype. The V and J genes are TRBV7-7 and TRBJ1-6; tentatively, D is TRBD1 (6 bases). Germline CDR1 and CDR2: SSHAT and FNYEAQ (reference sequence). The CDR3 consists of 14 residues. Trimming took off 1 base at V and 10 bases at J, with 11 bases between the two ends. As DNA, the CDR3 is TGTGCCAGCAGCTTAGGGGGGGCTGAATCACCCCTCCACTTT. It yields the protein CASSLGGAESPLHF. The variable domain in full, with the rest retrieved from reference TRBV7-7 and TRBJ1-6, is GAGVSQSPRYKVTKRGQDVTLRCDPISSHATLYWYQQALGQGPEFLTYFNYEAQPDKSGLPSDRFSAERPEGSISTLTIQRTEQRDSAMYRCASSLGGAESPLHFGNGTRLTVT.

This clonotype was counted many times. This chain joins TRBV4-1 and TRBJ2-1; 10 nucleotides match TRBD2. The germline V gene has CDR1 MGHRA and CDR2 YSYEKL. CDR3 length: 16 residues. J was trimmed by 6 bases and V by 0 bases; bases with no gene match: 5. The CDR3 nucleotides read TGCGCCAGCAGCCAAGAAAGACTAGCGGGTGGCAATGAGCAGTTCTTC. Its protein product is CASSQERLAGGNEQFF.

This chain links TRBV12-3 or TRBV12-4 with TRBJ2-6, with TRBD1 identical over 7 bases. The ends lost 1 base at V and 4 bases at J; junction bases unmatched: 7. The CDR3 runs to 17 residues. The CDR3 region is CASSLEGARSGANVLTF. The DNA of the CDR3 is TGTGCCAGCAGTTTAGAGGGGGCGAGGTCCGGGGCCAACGTCCTGACTTTC.

The sample holds many counts of this clonotype. V is TRBV12-3 or TRBV12-4 and J is TRBJ2-3; a possible D gene is TRBD2 (5 bases). The CDR3 spans 13 residues. The germline V and J ends were trimmed by 2 bases and 9 bases, with 12 bases remaining between them. Written as DNA, the CDR3 is TGTGCCAGCAGTTTAAGCCTAGCTGGAACGCAGTATTTT. This codes for CASSLSLAGTQYF.

This clonotype occurred many times. The chain links TRBV5-6 to TRBJ2-1; D remains unclear. The CDR3 runs to 14 residues. The V and J ends lost 6 bases and 0 bases respectively, with 10 bases between them. Germline CDR1 SGHDT, CDR2 YYEEEE. The CDR3 here is CASNRGSSYNEQFF. CDR3 in DNA: TGTGCCAGCAACAGAGGTAGCTCCTACAATGAGCAGTTCTTC.

This clonotype was found a few times. The chain couples TRBV30 to TRBJ2-1; D call uncertain. CDR3 length: 16 residues. Trimming took off 1 base at V and 0 bases at J, with 13 bases between the two ends. Germline CDR1 is GTSNPN and CDR2 is SVGIG (reference sequence). The CDR3 DNA reads as TGTGCCTGGAGTGGTGGGGTCAGGAGCTCCTACAATGAGCAGTTCTTC. Protein: CAWSGGVRSSYNEQFF.

This clonotype was detected many times. The CDR3 protein is CASSPQGAQPQHF. CDR3 nucleotide sequence: TGTGCCAGCAGCCCACAGGGGGCTCAGCCCCAGCATTTT. The genes are TRBV12-3 or TRBV12-4 and TRBJ1-5; 9 positions agree with TRBD1. CDR3 length: 13 amino acids. With 6 bases clipped from V and 6 bases from J, the junction kept 3 bases outside the gene matches.

V gene TRBV12-3 or TRBV12-4 combines with J gene TRBJ2-7; the D gene is possibly TRBD2 (6 bases). The CDR3 has 17 residues. V lost 3 bases to trimming and J lost 2 bases, with 20 bases between them. CDR3 amino acids: CASSFRVGGLTTYEQYF. In nucleotides, the CDR3 is TGTGCCAGCAGTTTTAGGGTGGGAGGCCTAACCACCTACGAGCAGTACTTC.

The DNA of the CDR3 is TGTGCCAGCAGCTTAGTGAACGGAAACGGCTACACCTTC. Protein: CASSLVNGNGYTF. This chain connects TRBV11-2 to TRBJ1-2; D gene ambiguous. The CDR3 loop spans 13 amino acids. Deletions cut 1 base from V and 8 bases from J, with 11 bases between. Per the germline V gene, CDR1 is SGHAT and CDR2 is FQNNGV.

This clonotype showed up many times. This chain links TRBV29-1 with TRBJ2-2, with a tentative D call TRBD1 (5 bases). The V end lost 3 bases, the J end lost 2 bases, and 10 bases lay between the germline ends. Germline V lookup: CDR1 SQVTM, CDR2 ANQGSEA. The CDR3 totals 14 residues. The DNA for the CDR3 is TGCAGCGTTGACTCGCAGGGAAACACCGGGGAGCTGTTTTTT. Residues: CSVDSQGNTGELFF.

V is TRBV7-9 and J is TRBJ2-1; D might be TRBD2 (6 bases). V lost 3 bases and J 3 bases, leaving 9 bases between the germline ends. The V gene's germline CDR1 is SEHNR and CDR2 FQNEAQ (reference sequence). This CDR3 is 14 amino acids long. The DNA of the CDR3 is TGTGCCAGCAGCTTCGGGACTGGCTACAATGAGCAGTTCTTC. Translation: CASSFGTGYNEQFF. The full variable domain, rest sourced from reference TRBV7-9 and TRBJ2-1, is DTGVSQNPRHKITKRGQNVTFRCDPISEHNRLYWYRQTLGQGPEFLTYFQNEAQLEKSRLLSDRFSAERPKGSFSTLEIQRTEQGDSAMYLCASSFGTGYNEQFFGPGTRLTVL.

This clonotype was counted ten times or more. This sequence joins TRBV20-1 and TRBJ2-3; D may be TRBD1 (5 bases). Germline V gives CDR1 DFQATT, CDR2 SNEGSKA (reference sequence). The V and J ends lost 2 bases and 6 bases respectively, with 9 bases between them. This CDR3 is built from 12 residues. The CDR3 coding sequence is TGCAGTGCTAGAAAGGGGCTGGATACGCAGTATTTT. Its protein product is CSARKGLDTQYF.

In regard to this clonotype: A much bigger clone sits one base away, suggesting this may be a read error. The chain recombines TRBV13 with TRBJ2-5; either TRBD1 or TRBD2 may fit D (5 bases each). CDR3 length: 14 amino acids. The V gene's germline CDR1 is PRHDT and CDR2 FYEKMQ (reference sequence). The CDR3 DNA sequence: TGTGTCAGCAGCTTAGTTGGTGGGGGAGAGACCCAGTACTTC. It encodes CVSSLVGGGETQYF. The full variable domain, with the rest looked up from reference TRBV13 and TRBJ2-5, is AAGVIQSPRHLIKEKRETATLKCYPIPRHDTVYWYQQGPGQDPQFLISFYEKMQSDKGSIPDRFSAQQFSDYHSELNMSSLELGDSALYFCVSSLVGGGETQYFGPGTRLLVL.

This clonotype has ten or more counts. J is TRBJ2-3 and V is TRBV7-8; the match to TRBD2 covers 7 bases. Germline loops: CDR1 SGHVS, CDR2 FQNEAQ. The CDR3 extends over 16 amino acids. V lost 4 bases to trimming and J lost 3 bases; unmatched junction nucleotides: 10. CDR3 loop: CASSSKGGFTTDTQYF. CDR3 nucleotide sequence: TGTGCCAGCAGCTCTAAGGGAGGGTTCACGACAGATACGCAGTATTTT.

The sample holds many counts of this clonotype. The chain carries TRBV5-1 and TRBJ2-7; D not resolved. Trimming took off 4 bases at V and 5 bases at J, with 16 bases between the two ends. The CDR3 length is 14 residues. Germline values: CDR1 SGHRS, CDR2 YFSETQ. CDR3 in amino acids: CASSLLFGSDEQYF. CDR3 DNA: TGCGCCAGCAGCCTCCTCTTCGGGTCGGACGAGCAGTACTTC.

This rearrangement joins TRBV20-1 to TRBJ1-5, with 8 bases fitting TRBD1. V lost 4 bases, J lost 1 base, and 6 bases stayed unmatched. This CDR3 is 15 amino acids long. Germline V gene lookup returns CDR1 DFQATT and CDR2 SNEGSKA (reference sequence). The CDR3 protein is CSATQGAGSNQPQHF. CDR3 in DNA: TGCAGTGCTACCCAGGGGGCTGGGAGCAATCAGCCCCAGCATTTT.

This clonotype occurred many times. The V gene is TRBV5-4, the J gene TRBJ2-1; D gene ambiguous. V gave up 5 bases and J gave up 5 bases, with 20 bases separating them. This CDR3 comprises 16 residues. Germline assignment: CDR1 SGHNT and CDR2 YYREEE (reference sequence). DNA of the CDR3: TGTGCCAGCAGGGCTCATTTTGGGCTCCTTAACAATGAGCAGTTCTTC. It encodes CASRAHFGLLNNEQFF.

The chain couples TRBV25-1 to TRBJ1-1; 8 bases are a match to TRBD1. This CDR3 is 17 amino acids long. The trim removed 3 bases at V and 5 bases at J, leaving 14 bases unmatched. CDR1 is MGHDK and CDR2 is SYGVNS in the germline V gene. Written as DNA, the CDR3 is TGTGCCAGCAGTGACAACAGGGGGAGAGAGGTGAGGACTGAAGCTTTCTTT. It encodes CASSDNRGREVRTEAFF.

This clonotype came up many times. The chain carries TRBV5-1 and TRBJ1-5; perhaps TRBD1 as D (5 bases). The V gene's germline CDR1 is SGHRS and CDR2 YFSETQ. The germline V and J ends were trimmed by 0 bases and 7 bases, with 11 bases remaining between them. The CDR3 runs 14 residues. The CDR3 DNA follows: TGCGCCAGCAGCTTGGACGGGGGTGGCCAGCCCCAGCATTTT. Encoded protein: CASSLDGGGQPQHF.

This clonotype occurred many times. The V and J genes are TRBV13 and TRBJ1-5, with unresolved D. The ends were cut back, 0 bases at V and 3 bases at J, with 9 bases in the middle. This CDR3 spans 15 amino acids. The germline V gene has CDR1 PRHDT and CDR2 FYEKMQ (reference sequence). The CDR3: CASSLGPANNQPQHF. The CDR3 DNA sequence: TGTGCCAGCAGCTTAGGACCCGCAAACAATCAGCCCCAGCATTTT.

This clonotype was seen many times. The chain uses TRBV7-8 and TRBJ2-2; possible D gene TRBD1, 7 bases. CDR1 and CDR2 (germline): SGHVS, FQNEAQ. This CDR3 contains 15 residues. Trimming stripped 6 bases from V and 5 bases from J, with 16 bases between. This CDR3 reads CASSYSGGFTGELFF. The DNA for the CDR3 is TGTGCCAGCAGTTACTCAGGGGGGTTTACCGGGGAGCTGTTTTTT.